This T cell receptor beta chain was sequenced for a study of T cell responses to AZD1222 COVID-19 vaccine. Study information: Doses given second, at about 4 or about 12 weeks, were pooled. Study-wide findings and caveats: The study identified only six AZD1222 recipients as seropositive at baseline. Distributed over spike, vaccine-associated CD4 TCRs predominated at 160-218 and 743-854. A rise in Spike-specific TCR breadth and depth followed two AZD1222 doses.

CDR1 and CDR2 from the germline V gene are SQVTM and ANQGSEA. Trimming pared 7 bases from V and 0 bases from J, leaving 17 bases between. This CDR3 region has 15 residues. This clone was recorded once. What it binds is unknown. Some clones are missing from TCRdb's copy, which holds only in-frame ones; the method was immunoSEQ multiplex PCR. The repertoire holds around 100,000 clones, with about nine tenths as singletons. Sequenced material: peripheral blood, taken on day 0 of AZD1222 vaccination. This chain joins TRBV29-1 and TRBJ2-3; D unclear. This TCR derives from an adult in good health. The CDR3 nucleotides are TGCAGCGCCCGACGGACGGCTACTAGCACAGATACGCAGTATTTT. Protein sequence: CSARRTATSTDTQYF.